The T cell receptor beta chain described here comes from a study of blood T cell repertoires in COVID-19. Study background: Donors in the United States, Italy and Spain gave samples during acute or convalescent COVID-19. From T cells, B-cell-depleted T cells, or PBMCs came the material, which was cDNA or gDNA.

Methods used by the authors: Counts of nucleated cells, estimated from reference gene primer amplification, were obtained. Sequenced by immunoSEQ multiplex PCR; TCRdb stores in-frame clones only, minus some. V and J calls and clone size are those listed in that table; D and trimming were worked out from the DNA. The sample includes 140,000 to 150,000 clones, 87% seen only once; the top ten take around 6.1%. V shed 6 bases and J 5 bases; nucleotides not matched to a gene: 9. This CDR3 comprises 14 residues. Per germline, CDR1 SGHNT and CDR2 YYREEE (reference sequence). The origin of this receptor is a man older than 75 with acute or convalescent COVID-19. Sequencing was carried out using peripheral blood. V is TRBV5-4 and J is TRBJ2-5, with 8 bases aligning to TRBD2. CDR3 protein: CASTPLADSETQYF. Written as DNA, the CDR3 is TGTGCCAGCACCCCACTAGCGGATAGTGAGACCCAGTACTTC.